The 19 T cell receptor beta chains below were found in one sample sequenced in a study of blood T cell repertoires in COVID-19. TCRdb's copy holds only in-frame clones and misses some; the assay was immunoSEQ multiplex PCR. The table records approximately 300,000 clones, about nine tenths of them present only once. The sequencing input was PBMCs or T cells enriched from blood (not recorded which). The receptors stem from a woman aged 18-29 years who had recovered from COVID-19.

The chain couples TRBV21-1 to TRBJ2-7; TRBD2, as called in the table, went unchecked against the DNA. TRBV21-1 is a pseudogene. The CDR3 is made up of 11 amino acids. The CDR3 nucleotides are TGTGCCAGCAGCAATAATCCCGAGCAGTACTTC. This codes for CASSNNPEQYF.

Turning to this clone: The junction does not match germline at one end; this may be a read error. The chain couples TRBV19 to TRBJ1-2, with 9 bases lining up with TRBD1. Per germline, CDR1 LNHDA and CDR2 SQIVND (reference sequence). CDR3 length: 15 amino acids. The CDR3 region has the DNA TGTGCCACCCTTATATTGGGACAGGGTAACCATGGCTACACCTTC. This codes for CATLILGQGNHGYTF.

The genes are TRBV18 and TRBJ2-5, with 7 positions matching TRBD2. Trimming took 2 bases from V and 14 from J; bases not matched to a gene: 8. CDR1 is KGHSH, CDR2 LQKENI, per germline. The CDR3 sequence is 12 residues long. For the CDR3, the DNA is TGTGCCAGCTCACCAAGCGGGGAGCCATCATACTTC. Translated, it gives CASSPSGEPSYF.

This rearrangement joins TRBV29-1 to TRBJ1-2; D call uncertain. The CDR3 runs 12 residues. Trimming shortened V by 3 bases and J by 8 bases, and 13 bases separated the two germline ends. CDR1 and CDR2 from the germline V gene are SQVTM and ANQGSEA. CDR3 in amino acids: CSVDLDSGGYTF. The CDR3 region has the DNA TGCAGCGTTGATCTCGACTCCGGGGGCTACACCTTC.

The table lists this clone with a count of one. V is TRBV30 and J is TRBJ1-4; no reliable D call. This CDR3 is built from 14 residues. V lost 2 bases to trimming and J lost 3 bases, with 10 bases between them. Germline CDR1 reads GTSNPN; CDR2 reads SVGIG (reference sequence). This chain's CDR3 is CAWSPGLANEKLFF. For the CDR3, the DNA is TGTGCCTGGAGTCCGGGGTTGGCTAATGAAAAACTGTTTTTT.

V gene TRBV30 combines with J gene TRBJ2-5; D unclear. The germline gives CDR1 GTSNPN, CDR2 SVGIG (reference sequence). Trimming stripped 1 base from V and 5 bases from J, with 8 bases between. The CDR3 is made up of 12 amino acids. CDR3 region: CAWSGGAETQYF. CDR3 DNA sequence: TGTGCCTGGAGTGGAGGCGCGGAGACCCAGTACTTC. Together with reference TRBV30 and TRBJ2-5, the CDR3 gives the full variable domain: SQTIHQWPATLVQPVGSPLSLECTVEGTSNPNLYWYRQAAGRGLQLLFYSVGIGQISSEVPQNLSASRPQDRQFILSSKKLLLSDSGFYLCAWSGGAETQYFGPGTRLLVL.

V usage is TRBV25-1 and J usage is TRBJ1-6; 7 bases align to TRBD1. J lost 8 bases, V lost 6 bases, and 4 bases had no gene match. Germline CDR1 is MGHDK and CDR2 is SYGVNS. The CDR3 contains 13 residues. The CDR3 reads CASSQGGDSPLHF. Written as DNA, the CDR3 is TGTGCCAGCAGCCAGGGGGGTGATTCACCCCTCCACTTT.

The CDR3 loop is CATMGGSGMNTQYF. The CDR3, as DNA: TGTGCCACCATGGGGGGTAGCGGGATGAATACGCAGTATTTT. The chain joins TRBV6-5 to TRBJ2-3; 8 bases agree with TRBD2. V shed 10 bases and J 7 bases; nucleotides not matched to a gene: 13. The CDR3 is 14 residues long. From germline, CDR1 is MNHEY and CDR2 SVGAGI.

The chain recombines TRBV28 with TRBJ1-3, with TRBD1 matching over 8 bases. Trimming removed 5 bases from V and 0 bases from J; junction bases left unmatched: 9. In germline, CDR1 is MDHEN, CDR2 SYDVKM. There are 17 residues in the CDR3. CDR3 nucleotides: TGTGCCAGCAGTCCGGGGACAGGTGGGGCCTCTGGAAACACCATATATTTT. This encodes CASSPGTGGASGNTIYF.

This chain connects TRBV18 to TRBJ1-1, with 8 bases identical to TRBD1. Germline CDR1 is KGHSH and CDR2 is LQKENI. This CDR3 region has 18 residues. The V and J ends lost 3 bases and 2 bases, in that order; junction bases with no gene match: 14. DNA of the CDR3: TGTGCCAGCTCACCCTTCCAAGGACAGGGTTCGGTTAACACTGAAGCTTTCTTT. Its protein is CASSPFQGQGSVNTEAFF. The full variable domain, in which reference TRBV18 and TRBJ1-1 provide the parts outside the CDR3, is NAGVMQNPRHLVRRRGQEARLRCSPMKGHSHVYWYRQLPEEGLKFMVYLQKENIIDESGMPKERFSAEFPKEGPSILRIQQVVRGDSAAYFCASSPFQGQGSVNTEAFFGQGTRLTVV.

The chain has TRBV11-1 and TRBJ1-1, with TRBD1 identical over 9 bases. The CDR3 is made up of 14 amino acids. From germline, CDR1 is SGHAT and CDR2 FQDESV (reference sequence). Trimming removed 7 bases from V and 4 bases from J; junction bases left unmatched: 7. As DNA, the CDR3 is TGTGCCAGCACCAAACAGGGGGCATTCACTGAAGCTTTCTTT. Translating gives CASTKQGAFTEAFF. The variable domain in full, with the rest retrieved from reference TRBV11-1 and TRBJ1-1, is EAEVAQSPRYKITEKSQAVAFWCDPISGHATLYWYRQILGQGPELLVQFQDESVVDDSQLPKDRFSAERLKGVDSTLKIQPAELGDSAMYLCASTKQGAFTEAFFGQGTRLTVV.

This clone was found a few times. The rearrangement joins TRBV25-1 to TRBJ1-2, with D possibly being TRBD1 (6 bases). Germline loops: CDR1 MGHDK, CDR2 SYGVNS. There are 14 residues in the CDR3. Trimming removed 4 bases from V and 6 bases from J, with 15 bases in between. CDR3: CASSATGIANGYTF. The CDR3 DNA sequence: TGTGCCAGCAGTGCTACAGGGATCGCTAATGGCTACACCTTC.

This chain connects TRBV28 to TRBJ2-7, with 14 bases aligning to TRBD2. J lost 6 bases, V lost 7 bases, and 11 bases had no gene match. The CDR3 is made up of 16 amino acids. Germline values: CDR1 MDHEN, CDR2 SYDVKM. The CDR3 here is CASNRHPGLAGVEQYF. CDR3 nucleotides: TGTGCCAGCAACCGACATCCGGGACTAGCGGGAGTCGAGCAGTACTTC.

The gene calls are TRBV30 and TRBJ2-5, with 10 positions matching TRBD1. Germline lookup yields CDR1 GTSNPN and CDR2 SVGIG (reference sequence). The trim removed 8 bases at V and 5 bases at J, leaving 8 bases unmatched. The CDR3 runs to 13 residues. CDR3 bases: TGTGCCGGCCGACAGGGGGCGGTGGAGACCCAGTACTTC. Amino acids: CAGRQGAVETQYF.

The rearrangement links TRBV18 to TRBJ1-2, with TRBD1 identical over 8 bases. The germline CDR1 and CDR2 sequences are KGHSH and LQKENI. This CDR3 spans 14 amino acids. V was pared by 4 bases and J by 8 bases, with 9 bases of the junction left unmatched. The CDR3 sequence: CASSLDGDRRGYTF. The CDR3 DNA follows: TGTGCCAGCTCACTTGACGGGGACAGGCGAGGCTACACCTTC.

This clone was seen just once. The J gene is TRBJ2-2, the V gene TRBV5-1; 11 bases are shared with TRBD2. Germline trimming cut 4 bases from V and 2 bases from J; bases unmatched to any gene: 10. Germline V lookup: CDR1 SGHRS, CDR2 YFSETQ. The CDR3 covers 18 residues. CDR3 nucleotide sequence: TGCGCCAGCAGCCTGCCGACTAGCGGGATGGCAAACACCGGGGAGCTGTTTTTT. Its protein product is CASSLPTSGMANTGELFF. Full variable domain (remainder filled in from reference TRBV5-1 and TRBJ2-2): KAGVTQTPRYLIKTRGQQVTLSCSPISGHRSVSWYQQTPGQGLQFLFEYFSETQRNKGNFPGRFSGRQFSNSRSEMNVSTLELGDSALYLCASSLPTSGMANTGELFFGEGSRLTVL.

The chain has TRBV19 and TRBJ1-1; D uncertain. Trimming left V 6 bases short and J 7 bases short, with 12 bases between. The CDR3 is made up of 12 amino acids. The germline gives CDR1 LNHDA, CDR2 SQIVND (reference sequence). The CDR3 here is CASRATPIEAFF. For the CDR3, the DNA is TGTGCCAGTAGAGCTACTCCGATTGAAGCTTTCTTT.

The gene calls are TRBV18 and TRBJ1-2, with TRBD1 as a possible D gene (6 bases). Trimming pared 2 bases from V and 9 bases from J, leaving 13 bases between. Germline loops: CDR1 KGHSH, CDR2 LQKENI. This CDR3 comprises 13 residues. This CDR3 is CASSPAGTPSYTF. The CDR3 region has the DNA TGTGCCAGCTCACCAGCCGGGACACCCAGCTACACCTTC.

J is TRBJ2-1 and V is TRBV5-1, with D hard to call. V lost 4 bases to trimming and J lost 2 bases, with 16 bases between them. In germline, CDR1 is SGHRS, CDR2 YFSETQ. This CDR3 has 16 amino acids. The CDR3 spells CASSLGVGFTYNEQFF. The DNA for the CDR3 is TGCGCCAGCAGCCTGGGCGTCGGTTTTACCTACAATGAGCAGTTCTTC.